The clone carrying this TCR beta chain was detected a few times. The data stem from a study of cytomegalovirus exposure and HLA in healthy donors. The PCR had 60 Vbeta and 13 Jbeta primers. Here immunoSEQ multiplex PCR was the method, and the copy in TCRdb shows in-frame clones only, minus some. Among about 45,000 clones listed, around 69% were seen once. J lost 3 bases, V lost 4 bases, and 2 bases had no gene match. This CDR3 is 13 amino acids long. The germline V gene encodes CDR1 MGHRA and CDR2 YSYEKL. The V gene is TRBV4-1, the J gene TRBJ2-7; 8 bases match TRBD1. The sequenced sample consisted of PBMCs. The TCR was taken from a woman under 40 in good health and CMV-seronegative. The CDR3 is CASSLGTGYEQYF. DNA of the CDR3: TGCGCCAGCAGCCTTGGGACAGGCTACGAGCAGTACTTC.